This T cell receptor beta chain came from a study of shared clonotypes between healthy human individuals. Naive CD8 cells lacked CD45RO, underwent positive selection for CCR7 and left out terminally differentiated effector memory CD45RA+ cells. Authors' methods: ImmunoSEQ supplied junction-only sequences lacking quality scores, so filtering was different. The assay was immunoSEQ multiplex PCR, and TCRdb's table has in-frame clones only and misses some. That table gives V, J and clone size, and the DNA gave D and trimming. The sample shows about 680,000 clones, about 91% of them seen only once. Material: naive CD8+ T cells sorted from blood. The sequence derives from a man aged 30-40 years in good health.

CDR3 loop: CASSQERGYGLSGNTIYF. Here the CDR3 DNA reads TGCGCCAGCAGCCAAGAGCGAGGTTACGGACTATCTGGAAACACCATATATTTT. The chain employs TRBV4-3 and TRBJ1-3; D is unresolved. The CDR3 length is 18 residues. V was shortened by 0 bases and J by 1 base, with 16 bases between the two germline ends. The germline CDR1 and CDR2 sequences are LGHNA and YSLEER.